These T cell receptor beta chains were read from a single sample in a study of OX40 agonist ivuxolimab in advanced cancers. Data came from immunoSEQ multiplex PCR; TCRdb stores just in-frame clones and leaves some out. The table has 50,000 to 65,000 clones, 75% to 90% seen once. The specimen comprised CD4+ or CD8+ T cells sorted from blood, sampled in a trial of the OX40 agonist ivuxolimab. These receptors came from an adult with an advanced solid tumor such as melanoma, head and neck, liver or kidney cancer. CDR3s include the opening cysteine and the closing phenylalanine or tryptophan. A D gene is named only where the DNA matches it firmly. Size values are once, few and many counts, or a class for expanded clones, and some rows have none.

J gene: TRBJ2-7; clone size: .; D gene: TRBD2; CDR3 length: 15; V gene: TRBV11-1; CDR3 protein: CASSPTSGTSSEQYF; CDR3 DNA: TGTGCCAGCAGCCCTACTTCCGGGACTAGCTCCGAGCAGTACTTC
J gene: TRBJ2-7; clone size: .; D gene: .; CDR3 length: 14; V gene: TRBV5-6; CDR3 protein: CASRPGTGAYEQYF; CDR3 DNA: TGTGCCAGCAGACCCGGGACTGGGGCCTACGAGCAGTACTTC
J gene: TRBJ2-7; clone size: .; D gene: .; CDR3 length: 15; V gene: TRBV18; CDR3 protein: CASSPGGISNYEQYF; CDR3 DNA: TGTGCCAGCTCACCGGGGGGAATTTCGAACTACGAGCAGTACTTC
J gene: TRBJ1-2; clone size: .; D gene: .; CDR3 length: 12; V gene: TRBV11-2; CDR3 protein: CASSLRVGGYTF; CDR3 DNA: TGTGCCAGCAGCTTAAGGGTCGGTGGCTACACCTTC
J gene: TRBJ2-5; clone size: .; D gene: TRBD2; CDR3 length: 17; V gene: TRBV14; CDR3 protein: CASSHFRRERQQETQYF; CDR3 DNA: TGTGCCAGCAGCCATTTCCGGCGGGAGCGCCAACAAGAGACCCAGTACTTC
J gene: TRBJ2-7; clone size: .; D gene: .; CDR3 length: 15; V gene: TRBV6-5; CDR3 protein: CASSSTTGSSYEQYF; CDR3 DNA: TGTGCCAGCAGTTCCACGACCGGGAGCTCCTACGAGCAGTACTTC
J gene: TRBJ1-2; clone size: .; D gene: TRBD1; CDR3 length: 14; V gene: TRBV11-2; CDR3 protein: CASSLAGGSYGYTF; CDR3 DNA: TGTGCCAGCAGCTTAGCAGGGGGAAGTTATGGCTACACCTTC
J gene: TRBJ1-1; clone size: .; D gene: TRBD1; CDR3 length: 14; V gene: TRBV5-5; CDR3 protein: CASSRTGMNTEAFF; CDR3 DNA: TGTGCCAGCAGCAGGACAGGGATGAACACTGAAGCTTTCTTT
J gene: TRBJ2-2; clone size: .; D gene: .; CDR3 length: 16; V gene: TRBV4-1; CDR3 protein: CASSQDLAGAGGELFF; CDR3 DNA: TGCGCCAGCAGCCAAGATTTGGCGGGGGCAGGCGGGGAGCTGTTTTTT
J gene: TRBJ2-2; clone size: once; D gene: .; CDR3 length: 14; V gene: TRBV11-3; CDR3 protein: CASSLGEDSPERFF; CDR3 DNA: TGTGCCAGCAGCTTAGGAGAGGACAGCCCAGAGCGGTTTTTT
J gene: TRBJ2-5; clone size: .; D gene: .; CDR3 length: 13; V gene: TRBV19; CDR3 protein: CASSIGHWGTQYF; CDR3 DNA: TGTGCCAGTAGTATAGGACATTGGGGGACCCAGTACTTC
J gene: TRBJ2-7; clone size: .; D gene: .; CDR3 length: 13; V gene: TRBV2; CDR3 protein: CASSLDSLYEQYF; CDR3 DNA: TGTGCCAGCAGCCTGGACAGCCTCTACGAGCAGTACTTC
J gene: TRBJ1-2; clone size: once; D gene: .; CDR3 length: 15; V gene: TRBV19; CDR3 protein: CASSISMGFGYGYTF; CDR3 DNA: TGTGCCAGTAGTATCTCAATGGGGTTCGGCTATGGCTACACCTTC
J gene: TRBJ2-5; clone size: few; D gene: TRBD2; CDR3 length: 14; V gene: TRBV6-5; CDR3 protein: CASSSTSGGAQGYF; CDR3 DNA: TGTGCCAGCAGTTCGACTAGCGGGGGGGCACAAGGTTACTTC
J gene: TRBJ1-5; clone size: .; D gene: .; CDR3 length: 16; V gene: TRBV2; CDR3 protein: CASSASGQGGNQPQHF; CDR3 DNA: TGTGCCAGCAGTGCAAGTGGTCAGGGTGGGAATCAGCCCCAGCATTTT
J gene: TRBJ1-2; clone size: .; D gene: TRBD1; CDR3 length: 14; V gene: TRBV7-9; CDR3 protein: CASSRDRSLGGYTF; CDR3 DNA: TGTGCCAGCAGCAGGGACAGGTCATTGGGCGGCTACACCTTC
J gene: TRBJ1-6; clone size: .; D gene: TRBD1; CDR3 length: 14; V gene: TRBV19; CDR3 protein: CASSRNQGDSPLHF; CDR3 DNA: TGTGCCAGTAGCAGAAATCAGGGGGACTCACCCCTCCACTTT
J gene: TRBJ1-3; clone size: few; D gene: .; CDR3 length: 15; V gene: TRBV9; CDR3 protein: CASSVGRASGNTIYF; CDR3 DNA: TGTGCCAGCAGCGTAGGGCGGGCCTCTGGAAACACCATATATTTT
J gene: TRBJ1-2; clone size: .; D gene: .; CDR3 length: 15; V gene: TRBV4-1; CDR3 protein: CASSQDTRVNYGYTF; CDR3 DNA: TGCGCCAGCAGCCAAGATACCAGGGTTAACTATGGCTACACCTTC
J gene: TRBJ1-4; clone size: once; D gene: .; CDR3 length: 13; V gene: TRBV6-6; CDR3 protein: CASSYTEGEKLFF; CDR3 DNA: TGTGCCAGCAGTTACACGGAGGGGGAAAAACTGTTTTTT
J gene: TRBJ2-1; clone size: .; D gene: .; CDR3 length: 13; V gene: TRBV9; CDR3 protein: CASSTTSYNEQFF; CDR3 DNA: TGTGCCAGCAGCACAACTAGCTACAATGAGCAGTTCTTC
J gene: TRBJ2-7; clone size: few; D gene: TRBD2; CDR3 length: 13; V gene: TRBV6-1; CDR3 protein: CASNGGSSYEQYF; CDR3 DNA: TGTGCCAGCAACGGGGGGTCCTCCTACGAGCAGTACTTC
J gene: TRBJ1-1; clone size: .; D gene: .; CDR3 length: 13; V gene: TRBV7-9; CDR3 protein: CASSFQQGTEAFF; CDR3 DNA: TGTGCCAGCAGCTTCCAACAGGGAACTGAAGCTTTCTTT
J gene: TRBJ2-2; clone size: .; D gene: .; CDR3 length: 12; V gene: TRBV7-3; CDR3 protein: CASSLGAGELFF; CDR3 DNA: TGTGCCAGCAGCCTCGGGGCCGGGGAGCTGTTTTTT
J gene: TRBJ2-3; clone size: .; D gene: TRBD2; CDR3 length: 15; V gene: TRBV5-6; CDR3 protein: CASSPGTSDTDTQYF; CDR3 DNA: TGTGCCAGCAGCCCCGGGACTAGCGACACAGATACGCAGTATTTT
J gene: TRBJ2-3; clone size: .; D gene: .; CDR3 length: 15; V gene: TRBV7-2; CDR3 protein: CASSPTGLGTDTQYF; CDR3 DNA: TGTGCCAGCAGCCCAACAGGGTTGGGCACAGATACGCAGTATTTT
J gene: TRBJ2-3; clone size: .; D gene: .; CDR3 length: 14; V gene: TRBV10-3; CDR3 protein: CAALGAGAGDTQYF; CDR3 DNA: TGTGCCGCACTGGGGGCGGGAGCCGGAGATACGCAGTATTTT
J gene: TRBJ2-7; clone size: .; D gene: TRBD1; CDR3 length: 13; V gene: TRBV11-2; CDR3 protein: CASSRDRSYEQYF; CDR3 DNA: TGTGCCAGCAGCCGGGACAGGAGTTACGAGCAGTACTTC
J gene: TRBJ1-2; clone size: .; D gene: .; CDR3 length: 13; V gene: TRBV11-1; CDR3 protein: CASSGSTNYGYTF; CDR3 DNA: TGTGCCAGCAGCGGCAGCACTAACTATGGCTACACCTTC
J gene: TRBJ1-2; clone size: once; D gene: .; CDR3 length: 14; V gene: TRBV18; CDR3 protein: CASSPGPTGYGYTF; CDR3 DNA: TGTGCCAGCTCACCAGGGCCGACGGGTTATGGCTACACCTTC
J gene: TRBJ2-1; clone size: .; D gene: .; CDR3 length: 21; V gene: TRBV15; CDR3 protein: CATRRKQTGTVGTYTYNEQFF; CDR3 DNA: TGTGCCACCAGACGGAAACAAACAGGGACGGTCGGGACTTACACCTACAATGAGCAGTTCTTC
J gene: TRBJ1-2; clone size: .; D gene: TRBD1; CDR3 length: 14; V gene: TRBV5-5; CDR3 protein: CASSLGTGGYGYTF; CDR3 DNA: TGTGCCAGCAGCTTGGGGACAGGGGGCTATGGCTACACCTTC
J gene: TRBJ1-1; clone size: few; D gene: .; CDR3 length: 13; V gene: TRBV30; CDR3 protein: CAWSFGHWDEAFF; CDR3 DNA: TGTGCCTGGAGCTTCGGACACTGGGACGAAGCTTTCTTT
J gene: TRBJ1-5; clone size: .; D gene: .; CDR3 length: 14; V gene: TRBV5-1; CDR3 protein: CASSSWGGEQPQHF; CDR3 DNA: TGCGCCAGCAGCTCATGGGGAGGCGAACAGCCCCAGCATTTT
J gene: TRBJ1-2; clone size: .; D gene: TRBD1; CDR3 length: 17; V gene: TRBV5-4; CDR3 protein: CASSLVLGTTGGSGYTF; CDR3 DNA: TGTGCCAGCAGCTTGGTCCTTGGTACAACAGGGGGGAGTGGCTACACCTTC
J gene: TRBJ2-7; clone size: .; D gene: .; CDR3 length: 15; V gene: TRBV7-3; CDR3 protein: CASSPGALGTYEQYF; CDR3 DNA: TGTGCCAGCAGCCCCGGGGCCCTGGGCACCTACGAGCAGTACTTC
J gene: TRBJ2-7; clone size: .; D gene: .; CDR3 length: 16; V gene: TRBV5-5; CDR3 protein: CASSLVGGAISYEQYF; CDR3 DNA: TGTGCCAGCAGCTTGGTAGGAGGGGCCATCTCCTACGAGCAGTACTTC
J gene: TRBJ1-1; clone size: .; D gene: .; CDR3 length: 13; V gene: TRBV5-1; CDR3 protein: CAGSLEGDTEAFF; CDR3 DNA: TGCGCCGGCAGCTTGGAAGGGGACACTGAAGCTTTCTTT
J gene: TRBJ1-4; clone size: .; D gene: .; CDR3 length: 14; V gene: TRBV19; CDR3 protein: CASSPTLTNEKLFF; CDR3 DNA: TGTGCCAGTAGTCCGACTCTTACTAATGAAAAACTGTTTTTT
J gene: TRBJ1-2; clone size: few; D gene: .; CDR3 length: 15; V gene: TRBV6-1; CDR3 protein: CASSEVVGPSYGYTF; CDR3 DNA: TGTGCCAGCAGTGAAGTAGTGGGGCCCAGCTATGGCTACACCTTC
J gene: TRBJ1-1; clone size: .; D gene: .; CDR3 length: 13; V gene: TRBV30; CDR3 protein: CAWRVWEDTEAFF; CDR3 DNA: TGTGCCTGGAGAGTCTGGGAGGACACTGAAGCTTTCTTT
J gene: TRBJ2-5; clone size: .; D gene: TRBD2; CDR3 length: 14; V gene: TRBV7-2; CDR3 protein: CASSMTSGEETQYF; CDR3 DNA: TGTGCCAGCAGCATGACTAGCGGGGAGGAGACCCAGTACTTC
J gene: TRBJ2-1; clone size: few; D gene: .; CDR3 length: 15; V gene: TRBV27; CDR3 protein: CASSRRVSMGNEQFF; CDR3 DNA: TGTGCCAGCAGTCGAAGGGTCTCTATGGGCAATGAGCAGTTCTTC
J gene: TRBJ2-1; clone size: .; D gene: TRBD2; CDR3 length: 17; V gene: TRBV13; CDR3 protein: CASIIPSGRALYNEQFF; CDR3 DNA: TGTGCCAGCATCATCCCTAGCGGGAGGGCCCTCTACAATGAGCAGTTCTTC
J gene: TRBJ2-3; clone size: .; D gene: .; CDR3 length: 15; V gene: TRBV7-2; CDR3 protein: CASSLLGQARDTQYF; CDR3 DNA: TGTGCCAGCAGCTTATTGGGGCAGGCCAGGGATACGCAGTATTTT
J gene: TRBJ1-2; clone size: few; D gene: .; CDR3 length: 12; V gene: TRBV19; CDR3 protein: CASNTGLSGYTF; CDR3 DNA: TGTGCCAGTAATACAGGACTTTCTGGCTACACCTTC
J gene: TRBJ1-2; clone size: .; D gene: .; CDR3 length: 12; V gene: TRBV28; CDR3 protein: CASRRGDYGYTF; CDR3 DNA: TGTGCCAGCAGGAGGGGAGACTATGGCTACACCTTC
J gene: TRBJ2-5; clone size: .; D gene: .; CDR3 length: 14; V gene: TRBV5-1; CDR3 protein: CASSFGTPRETQYF; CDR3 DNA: TGCGCCAGCAGCTTTGGGACTCCCCGAGAGACCCAGTACTTC
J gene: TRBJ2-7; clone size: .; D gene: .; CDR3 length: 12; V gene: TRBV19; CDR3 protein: CASSQGRYEQYF; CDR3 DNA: TGTGCCAGTAGTCAGGGCAGGTACGAGCAGTACTTC